One sample yielded the 6 T cell receptor beta chains listed below, sequenced in a study of cytomegalovirus exposure and HLA in healthy donors. Libraries were prepared by immunoSEQ multiplex PCR; TCRdb keeps only in-frame clonotypes and omits some of them. The sample holds some 330,000 clones, 86% seen once. Sequenced: PBMCs. These receptors were collected from a woman under 30 in good health and CMV-seronegative.

Only a few counts were recorded for this clone. The chain carries TRBV5-1 and TRBJ2-5; 7 bases map to TRBD2. The CDR3 length is 14 residues. Germline V gives CDR1 SGHRS, CDR2 YFSETQ. V lost 4 bases, J lost 5 bases, and 8 bases stayed unmatched. The CDR3 bases are TGCGCCAGCAGCGCCAGTTGGGGAGGGGAGACCCAGTACTTC. Amino acids: CASSASWGGETQYF.

The CDR3 coding sequence is TGTGCCAGAAGCCGAACGGGACAGGCGTACGAGCAGTACTTC. Its translation: CARSRTGQAYEQYF. The chain is built from TRBV5-3 and TRBJ2-7, with TRBD1 matching over 8 bases. TRBV5-3 is classed as an ORF, of uncertain function. V trimming: 4 bases; J trimming: 4 bases; junction bases outside the gene matches: 7. This CDR3 has 14 residues.

V gene TRBV4-2 combines with J gene TRBJ2-1; D perhaps matches TRBD2 (5 bases). Germline values: CDR1 LGHNA, CDR2 YNFKEQ. There are 15 residues in the CDR3. Trimming left V 0 bases short and J 6 bases short, with 12 bases between. This CDR3 is CASSQDEEAANEQFF. DNA for the CDR3: TGTGCCAGCAGCCAAGATGAGGAGGCGGCCAATGAGCAGTTCTTC.

The chain couples TRBV11-1 to TRBJ2-5; TRBD2 matches at 12 bases. Germline V gene lookup returns CDR1 SGHAT and CDR2 FQDESV (reference sequence). The junction had 11 bases not matched to a gene; V was cut back by 5 bases and J by 7 bases. This CDR3 contains 16 residues. The CDR3 loop reads CASSPLAGGPDSTQYF. The CDR3 DNA is TGTGCCAGCAGCCCCCTAGCGGGAGGGCCTGACTCGACCCAGTACTTC.

Concerning this clone itself: Other DNA sequences within the sample encode an identical CDR3. Written as DNA, the CDR3 is TGTGCCAGCTCACCTGGGACTAGCTACGAGCAGTACTTC. Translated, it gives CASSPGTSYEQYF. The chain links TRBV18 to TRBJ2-7; 8 bases are a match to TRBD2. The CDR3 runs to 13 residues. Germline loops: CDR1 KGHSH, CDR2 LQKENI. The J segment lost 3 bases and the V segment lost 3 bases, leaving 1 base of the junction unmatched.

In the case of this clone: Other DNA sequences of this sample code for an identical CDR3. This chain joins TRBV9 and TRBJ1-1; 9 nucleotides align to TRBD1. CDR3 size: 13 residues. Trimming at V came to 3 bases and at J to 4 bases, leaving 1 base not matched to a gene. Germline V lookup: CDR1 SGDLS, CDR2 YYNGEE. The CDR3: CASSATGGTEAFF. CDR3 nucleotides: TGTGCCAGCAGCGCGACAGGGGGCACTGAAGCTTTCTTT.